This passage covers 22 T cell receptor beta chains from one sample sequenced in a study of blood T cell repertoires in COVID-19. Measured with immunoSEQ multiplex PCR; TCRdb has only the in-frame clones, and not every one. The sample lists 100,000 to 150,000 clones, 75% to 90% occurring once. The material sequenced was peripheral blood. The source is a woman over 75 with COVID-19, enrolled during active disease.

This clone appeared a single time. This chain connects TRBV14 to TRBJ1-1; D ambiguous. The CDR3 is made up of 14 amino acids. Germline CDR1 SGHDN, CDR2 FVKESK. The V and J ends lost 6 bases and 3 bases respectively, with 14 bases between them. CDR3 coding DNA: TGTGCCAGCAGTCTAAGTGCGGGAGACACTGAAGCTTTCTTT. Amino acid sequence: CASSLSAGDTEAFF.

A single count supports this clone. J is TRBJ2-1 and V is TRBV11-2; D possibly corresponds to TRBD2 (5 bases). This CDR3 has 16 amino acids. The germline gives CDR1 SGHAT, CDR2 FQNNGV. The V end lost 1 base, the J end lost 4 bases, and 14 bases lay between the germline ends. The CDR3 here is CASSLGVVSGYNEQFF. The CDR3 coding sequence is TGTGCCAGCAGCTTAGGGGTGGTGAGCGGTTACAATGAGCAGTTCTTC.

The chain recombines TRBV2 with TRBJ2-7; perhaps TRBD2 as D (5 bases). CDR1 is SNHLY, CDR2 FYNNEI, per germline. Trimming shortened V by 7 bases and J by 2 bases, and 18 bases separated the two germline ends. This CDR3 region has 15 residues. This CDR3 reads CASKEERALTYEQYF. The CDR3 DNA is TGTGCCAGCAAGGAGGAAAGGGCTCTTACCTACGAGCAGTACTTC. Variable domain in full (rest from reference TRBV2 and TRBJ2-7): EPEVTQTPSHQVTQMGQEVILRCVPISNHLYFYWYRQILGQKVEFLVSFYNNEISEKSEIFDDQFSVERPDGSNFTLKIRSTKLEDSAMYFCASKEERALTYEQYFGPGTRLTVT.

The sample holds a few counts of this clone. The rearrangement joins TRBV12-3 or TRBV12-4 to TRBJ2-5; no firm D call. V gave up 6 bases and J gave up 5 bases, with 10 bases separating them. The CDR3 is 12 residues long. The CDR3 loop is CASSEKRETQYF. The CDR3 nucleotides read TGTGCCAGCAGCGAAAAGAGGGAGACCCAGTACTTC.

V and J are TRBV9 and TRBJ2-5; D uncertain. V dropped 5 bases and J dropped 0 bases, with 8 bases sitting between them. Germline V gene sequence: CDR1 SGDLS, CDR2 YYNGEE. The CDR3 has 13 residues. The DNA of the CDR3 is TGTGCCAGCAGGAGAGGCGACCAAGAGACCCAGTACTTC. This sequence encodes CASRRGDQETQYF.

The chain combines TRBV11-1 with TRBJ2-3; TRBD2 matches 9 bases. The CDR3 is 14 residues long. J gave up 1 base and V 7 bases, and 3 bases lay outside the gene matches. Germline lookup yields CDR1 SGHAT and CDR2 FQDESV (reference sequence). The CDR3 is CASTEREGTDTQYF. As DNA, the CDR3 is TGTGCCAGCACCGAGCGGGAGGGCACAGATACGCAGTATTTT.

The chain employs TRBV5-6 and TRBJ2-2, with D uncertain. V dropped 4 bases and J dropped 1 base, with 11 bases sitting between them. From germline, CDR1 is SGHDT and CDR2 YYEEEE. The CDR3 loop spans 15 amino acids. The CDR3 DNA sequence: TGTGCCAGCAGCCTTCTTCTACTGAACACCGGGGAGCTGTTTTTT. Encoded protein: CASSLLLLNTGELFF.

The chain links TRBV5-1 to TRBJ1-5; 7 bases are a match to TRBD1. V was pared by 4 bases and J by 5 bases, with 6 bases of the junction left unmatched. Germline lookup yields CDR1 SGHRS and CDR2 YFSETQ. The CDR3 sequence is 14 residues long. In DNA, the CDR3 is TGCGCCAGCAGCCCTGACAGGGTGGATCAGCCCCAGCATTTT. Translating it yields CASSPDRVDQPQHF.

The CDR3 here is CASSMAVAGGYEQYF. In DNA, the CDR3 is TGTGCCAGTAGTATGGCGGTAGCGGGGGGCTACGAGCAGTACTTC. The V and J genes are TRBV19 and TRBJ2-7; 10 nucleotides match TRBD2. The V gene's germline CDR1 is LNHDA and CDR2 SQIVND (reference sequence). The trim removed 3 bases at V and 3 bases at J, leaving 5 bases unmatched. CDR3 length: 15 amino acids.

V usage is TRBV21-1 and J usage is TRBJ2-3; TRBD2 is taken as the D call from the table, unchecked against the DNA. TRBV21-1 has pseudogene status. The CDR3 runs 15 residues. CDR3 sequence (DNA): TGTGCCAGCAGCAACACTAGCGGGAGCACAGATACGCAGTATTTT. Its translation: CASSNTSGSTDTQYF.

This clone was counted once. V and J are TRBV7-8 and TRBJ2-5; TRBD2 aligns across 12 bases. Germline CDR1 SGHVS, CDR2 FQNEAQ. The CDR3 is 16 residues long. Trimming removed 3 bases from V and 5 bases from J; junction bases left unmatched: 7. The CDR3 region has the DNA TGTGCCAGCAGCTTCCGACTAGCGGGAGCTGGGGAGACCCAGTACTTC. It codes for CASSFRLAGAGETQYF.

In this sample, this clone turned up once. V and J are TRBV21-1 and TRBJ1-5; the table names TRBD1, a call not compared with the DNA. TRBV21-1 is a pseudogene locus. The CDR3 has 17 residues. Here the CDR3 reads CASSNQTGRGGNQPQHF. CDR3 sequence (DNA): TGTGCCAGCAGCAACCAGACAGGGCGTGGGGGCAATCAGCCCCAGCATTTT.

This clone was seen a few times. The chain recombines TRBV29-1 with TRBJ1-1, with TRBD1 identical over 9 bases. This CDR3 contains 11 residues. After removal of 7 bases from V and 10 bases from J, the junction contained 7 bases not matched to a gene. In germline, CDR1 is SQVTM, CDR2 ANQGSEA. CDR3 bases: TGCAGCGCCCCGGGACAGGGAATAGCTTTCTTT. This sequence encodes CSAPGQGIAFF.

The chain joins TRBV3-1 (or the pseudogene TRBV3-2) to TRBJ2-5, with TRBD1 matching over 9 bases. Unmatched junction bases numbered 12, after V lost 4 bases and J lost 3 bases. From germline, CDR1 is LGHDT and CDR2 YNNKEL (reference sequence). This CDR3 contains 17 residues. CDR3: CASSRRTGTGYEETQYF. CDR3 in DNA: TGTGCCAGCAGCCGCAGAACCGGGACAGGGTATGAAGAGACCCAGTACTTC.

A word on this clone: This CDR3 is also generated by other DNA sequences in the sample. The V call is TRBV7-9, the J call TRBJ2-7, with TRBD1 as a possible D gene (6 bases). Germline lookup yields CDR1 SEHNR and CDR2 FQNEAQ (reference sequence). This CDR3 has 13 amino acids. Trimming removed 1 base from V and 7 bases from J, with 11 bases in between. The CDR3 sequence: CASSLVQGGEQYF. CDR3 bases: TGTGCCAGCAGCTTAGTCCAAGGGGGAGAGCAGTACTTC.

The J gene is TRBJ1-6, the V gene TRBV7-8, with D maybe TRBD1 (6 bases). The CDR3 contains 18 residues. CDR1 and CDR2 from the germline V gene are SGHVS and FQNEAQ. Trimming left V 5 bases short and J 8 bases short, with 25 bases between. Here the CDR3 reads CASSQHVGGARIDSPLHF. The CDR3 DNA reads TGTGCCAGCAGCCAGCATGTTGGGGGCGCGCGAATTGATTCACCCCTCCACTTT. The full variable domain, in which reference TRBV7-8 and TRBJ1-6 provide the parts outside the CDR3, is GAGVSQSPRYKVAKRGQDVALRCDPISGHVSLFWYQQALGQGPEFLTYFQNEAQLDKSGLPSDRFFAERPEGSVSTLKIQRTQQEDSAVYLCASSQHVGGARIDSPLHFGNGTRLTVT.

V and J are TRBV3-1 (or the pseudogene TRBV3-2) and TRBJ1-4, with 8 bases lining up with TRBD1. This CDR3 contains 16 residues. Trimming removed 3 bases from V and 5 bases from J; junction bases left unmatched: 8. CDR1 is LGHDT, CDR2 YNNKEL, per germline (reference sequence). CDR3 sequence: CASSQRTGYKNEKLFF. The CDR3 region has the DNA TGTGCCAGCAGCCAGAGGACAGGGTACAAGAATGAAAAACTGTTTTTT.

V usage is TRBV12-5 and J usage is TRBJ2-1; 8 nucleotides agree with TRBD1. V trimming: 6 bases; J trimming: 0 bases; junction bases outside the gene matches: 1. The CDR3 has 14 residues. Germline lookup yields CDR1 LGHNT and CDR2 FRNRAP. DNA of the CDR3: TGTGCTAGTGGACAGGGGGGCTCCTACAATGAGCAGTTCTTC. This codes for CASGQGGSYNEQFF.

In this sample, this clone turned up a few times. The chain is built from TRBV27 and TRBJ1-2; D not resolved. V lost 3 bases to trimming and J lost 5 bases, with 10 bases between them. The CDR3 loop spans 13 amino acids. Germline assignment: CDR1 MNHEY and CDR2 SMNVEV (reference sequence). CDR3 region: CASSLGSPYGYTF. DNA of the CDR3: TGTGCCAGCAGTTTGGGGAGTCCTTATGGCTACACCTTC.

The CDR3 nucleotides read TGTGCCAGCAGAACTAGCGGGTCCTACGAGCAGTACTTC. It translates to CASRTSGSYEQYF. This rearrangement joins TRBV27 to TRBJ2-7; 9 bases line up with TRBD2. The CDR3 runs to 13 residues. Germline V gene lookup returns CDR1 MNHEY and CDR2 SMNVEV (reference sequence). Trimming cost V 6 bases and J 1 base; bases outside gene matches: 1.

This clone has just a few counts. The chain joins TRBV3-1 (or the pseudogene TRBV3-2) to TRBJ1-6; D is unclear. The length of the CDR3 is 12 residues. Trimming shortened V by 4 bases and J by 11 bases, and 9 bases separated the two germline ends. CDR1 is LGHDT, CDR2 YNNKEL, per germline (reference sequence). CDR3 coding DNA: TGTGCCAGCAGCCCTAGCCCTCCACCCCTCCACTTT. Translating it yields CASSPSPPPLHF.

V usage is TRBV6-5 and J usage is TRBJ1-5, with D possibly matching TRBD1 (6 bases). Germline V gene lookup returns CDR1 MNHEY and CDR2 SVGAGI. The CDR3 contains 13 residues. Between the trimmed V and J ends, which lost 6 bases and 11 bases, there was a span of 17 bases. The CDR3 sequence is CASRANTGWAQHF. The CDR3 coding sequence is TGTGCCAGCAGAGCGAATACAGGGTGGGCCCAGCATTTT.